Listed below are T cell receptor beta chains from one sample, sequenced in a study of blood T cell repertoires in COVID-19. Data came from immunoSEQ multiplex PCR; TCRdb stores just in-frame clones and leaves some out. This sample has approximately 110,000 clones, with 80% to 90% found just once. Input material: peripheral blood. The origin of the receptors is a woman between 50 and 59 years old with active or convalescent COVID-19. The CDR3 runs from the conserved cysteine through the conserved F or W. Fields, in order: D gene, J gene, V gene, clone size, CDR3 DNA, CDR3 protein. The D gene is left open where the match is weak. Size values are once, few and many counts, or a class for expanded clones, and some rows have none.

NA	TRBJ2-1	TRBV27	NA	TGTGCCAGCAGTGCCCCCGGGAGCTACAATGAGCAGTTCTTC	CASSAPGSYNEQFF
TRBD1	TRBJ1-1	TRBV28	once	TGTGCCAGCAGTCCCCACAGGGGATGGAACACTGAAGCTTTCTTT	CASSPHRGWNTEAFF
NA	TRBJ2-3	TRBV7-9	NA	TGTGCCAGCAGCCGAAGACTTAGCACAGATACGCAGTATTTT	CASSRRLSTDTQYF
TRBD2	TRBJ2-1	TRBV10-2	NA	TGCGCCAGCAGCCCAGGACTAGCGGGAGTCTCCTACAATGAGCAGTTCTTC	CASSPGLAGVSYNEQFF
TRBD2	TRBJ2-1	TRBV9	NA	TGTGCCAGCAGCGTTAGCGGGAGGACGTGGAATGAGCAGTTCTTC	CASSVSGRTWNEQFF
TRBD1	TRBJ2-7	TRBV28	NA	TGTGCCACGGGGACAGAACTATACGAGCAGTACTTC	CATGTELYEQYF
TRBD1	TRBJ1-2	TRBV5-4	NA	TGTGCCAGCAGCCCGGACAGGGGAAATTATGGCTACACCTTC	CASSPDRGNYGYTF
TRBD1	TRBJ2-7	TRBV6-5	NA	TGTGCCAGCGGTCGGACAGGAGGCGAGCAGTACTTC	CASGRTGGEQYF
TRBD1	TRBJ2-1	TRBV27	NA	TGTGCCAGCAGTTTTTGGACAGGGGAGGTCAATGAGCAGTTCTTC	CASSFWTGEVNEQFF
NA	TRBJ1-5	TRBV28	NA	TGTGCCAGCACCGAAGATCCTTCGGATCAGCCCCAGCATTTT	CASTEDPSDQPQHF
TRBD1	TRBJ1-2	TRBV27	NA	TGTGCCAGCAGTGTACAGGGGGGGAACTATGGCTACACCTTC	CASSVQGGNYGYTF
TRBD2	TRBJ2-7	TRBV27	NA	TGTGCCAGCAGTTATTCCCCCAGGACTAGCTCCGAGCAGTACTTC	CASSYSPRTSSEQYF
TRBD2	TRBJ2-1	TRBV28	NA	TGTGCCAGCACCCCGGGGCGCGGGAGGTGGAGTGAGCAGTTCTTC	CASTPGRGRWSEQFF
NA	TRBJ2-5	TRBV20-1	once	TGCAGTAGACAGGAAGGAGAGACCCAGTACTTC	CSRQEGETQYF
NA	TRBJ2-1	TRBV5-1	once	TGCGCCAGCAGCTTGGGTCCTGGGGGGGCTTCCTACAATGAGCAGTTCTTC	CASSLGPGGASYNEQFF
NA	TRBJ1-2	TRBV3-1/TRBV3-2	once	TGTGCCAGCAGCCAAGATTGGGTTGACAGGACCGACTATGGCTACACCTTC	CASSQDWVDRTDYGYTF
TRBD1	TRBJ2-7	TRBV5-1	NA	TGCGCCAGCAGCCCATTTGGGACAGAGATCTACGAGCAGTACTTC	CASSPFGTEIYEQYF
TRBD1	TRBJ1-3	TRBV28	NA	TGTGCCAGCAGCCACGACAGGGGGAGATACACCATATATTTT	CASSHDRGRYTIYF
NA	TRBJ2-7	TRBV28	few	TGTGCCAGCACACACCTCCCGGGCACAGGGGGGGACGAGCAGTACTTC	CASTHLPGTGGDEQYF
NA	TRBJ1-5	TRBV6-1	NA	TGTGCCAGCAGTGATGACGGGTCCGGCGCTTTGGGTAGCAATCAGCCCCAGCATTTT	CASSDDGSGALGSNQPQHF
NA	TRBJ1-6	TRBV10-2	NA	TGCGCCAGCAGTGAGTCTCGGCAGGGCAACTCACCCCTCCACTTT	CASSESRQGNSPLHF
TRBD2	TRBJ2-1	TRBV7-6	NA	TGTGCCAGCAGCTTAGCGCCTCTAGGGTCTAGCGGAACTTCCTACAATGAGCAGTTCTTC	CASSLAPLGSSGTSYNEQFF
NA	TRBJ1-1	TRBV7-2	NA	TGTGCCAGCAGCAAGCAGACAGTAATGAACACTGAAGCTTTCTTT	CASSKQTVMNTEAFF
NA	TRBJ2-1	TRBV11-3	few	TGTGCCAGCAGTCCAGGGGTAGCCTCCTACAATGAGCAGTTCTTC	CASSPGVASYNEQFF
NA	TRBJ1-2	TRBV6-1	once	TGTGCCAGCAGTGACCAGGGGTTGATAAAGGGCTACACCTTC	CASSDQGLIKGYTF
NA	TRBJ2-7	TRBV4-3	NA	TGCGCCAGCAGCCAAGGTTTGGGGATCGGGGGAGTTCTGCCTAGCTCCTACGAGCAGTACTTC	CASSQGLGIGGVLPSSYEQYF
NA	TRBJ1-1	TRBV10-3	few	TGTGCCATCGCACGTTCGGAGGGCACTGAAGCTTTCTTT	CAIARSEGTEAFF
NA	TRBJ2-5	TRBV19	few	TGTGCCAGTAACAAGGGACACCCTCAAGAGACCCAGTACTTC	CASNKGHPQETQYF
NA	TRBJ2-1	TRBV2	few	TGTGCCAGCACCCTAGGGCGGGGCCCCTACAATGAGCAGTTCTTC	CASTLGRGPYNEQFF
TRBD1	TRBJ2-4	TRBV28	NA	TGTGCCAGCAGTTCGGGACAGGGGAGCAAAAACATTCAGTACTTC	CASSSGQGSKNIQYF
NA	TRBJ1-2	TRBV5-1	NA	TGCGCCAGCTCCTTTGGGGGCAGGGCGGGCTATGGCTACACCTTC	CASSFGGRAGYGYTF
NA	TRBJ2-6	TRBV18	NA	TGTGCCAGCTCACCGCGACAGGAAACTACTGGGGCCAACGTCCTGACTTTC	CASSPRQETTGANVLTF
TRBD1	TRBJ1-4	TRBV19	NA	TGTGCCAGTAGTCCCCAGGGACAGGGCTCTGCTAATGAAAAACTGTTTTTT	CASSPQGQGSANEKLFF
NA	TRBJ2-1	TRBV11-3	NA	TGTGCCAGCAGCTTAGGCCAGGGGGGCGGAAATGAGCAGTTCTTC	CASSLGQGGGNEQFF
NA	TRBJ2-3	TRBV9	NA	TGTGCCAGCAGCCCGATGAGCGGACGCACAGATACGCAGTATTTT	CASSPMSGRTDTQYF
TRBD1	TRBJ2-1	TRBV18	NA	TGTGCCAGCTCACCAGCCGCGGGACAGGGGTATGAGCAGTTCTTC	CASSPAAGQGYEQFF
TRBD2	TRBJ2-5	TRBV5-1	NA	TGCGCCAGCAGCTTGCAGGGCAGCGGGGGGGAGACCCAGTACTTC	CASSLQGSGGETQYF
NA	TRBJ1-5	TRBV7-6	NA	TGTGCCAGCAGCTTTTCCGACCAGGGGAATCAGCCCCAGCATTTT	CASSFSDQGNQPQHF
NA	TRBJ1-1	TRBV27	NA	TGTGCCAGCAGTTCCCCCGGGGTTCGCGCTGAAGCTTTCTTT	CASSSPGVRAEAFF
TRBD2	TRBJ2-1	TRBV5-1	NA	TGCGCCAGCAGCCCGGGACTAGCGGGAGGGCCGGGCAATGAGCAGTTCTTC	CASSPGLAGGPGNEQFF
TRBD1	TRBJ1-2	TRBV19	NA	TGTGCCAGTAGTATAGATCCGGGACAGATTTCATATGGCTACACCTTC	CASSIDPGQISYGYTF
NA	TRBJ2-1	TRBV11-2	NA	TGTGCCAGCAGCTTAGTGGCAGGGAGGGGGGATGAGCAGTTCTTC	CASSLVAGRGDEQFF
NA	TRBJ1-6	TRBV28	NA	TGTGCCAGCAGTTTATCGGGGGGAACGGTCTCACCCCTCCACTTT	CASSLSGGTVSPLHF
NA	TRBJ1-1	TRBV27	NA	TGTGCCAGCAGGGCCCAACCGAACACTGAAGCTTTCTTT	CASRAQPNTEAFF
TRBD2	TRBJ2-2	TRBV19	NA	TGTGCCAGTAGCAGGTCTAGCGGGAGGGTCGGGGAGCTGTTTTTT	CASSRSSGRVGELFF
TRBD2	TRBJ2-7	TRBV10-3	NA	TGTGCCATCAGTGAGTCGACTAGCGGGATTTACGAGCAGTACTTC	CAISESTSGIYEQYF
NA	TRBJ2-5	TRBV19	NA	TGTGCCAGTAGTCCTTCGACTAGTAGTTATGAGACCCAGTACTTC	CASSPSTSSYETQYF
NA	TRBJ1-4	TRBV6-6	once	TGTGCCAGCAGTTCCGGACCTGGAGGGACTAATGAAAAACTGTTTTTT	CASSSGPGGTNEKLFF
NA	TRBJ1-5	TRBV20-1	NA	TGCAGTGCTAGTAAGGGGAACAATCAGCCCCAGCATTTT	CSASKGNNQPQHF
NA	TRBJ2-2	TRBV28	NA	TGTGCCAGCAGTGGCAGGGGGGAGAACACCGGGGAGCTGTTTTTT	CASSGRGENTGELFF